This TCR beta chain was sequenced during a study of OX40 agonist ivuxolimab in advanced cancers. Study summary: Every 2 weeks, patients got intravenous ivuxolimab at one of six dose levels (0.01-10 mg/kg). The dose-escalation cohort was over 65% male, with a mean age of about 56 years, ranging roughly 20 to 90.

This CDR3 is 14 amino acids long. The germline V gene has CDR1 SGHKS and CDR2 YYEKEE (reference sequence). V dropped 2 bases and J dropped 2; count of bases not matched to a gene: 4. Profiling relied on immunoSEQ multiplex PCR, and the TCRdb table lists in-frame clones only, not all of them. The table has more than 65,000 clones, around 78% seen once. This clone was seen only once. Sequenced here: CD4+ or CD8+ T cells sorted from blood, sampled in a trial of the OX40 agonist ivuxolimab. The sequence was collected from an adult with an advanced solid tumor such as melanoma, head and neck, liver or kidney cancer. The V and J genes are TRBV5-5 and TRBJ2-7; 7 bases match TRBD1. CDR3 nucleotide sequence: TGTGCCAGCAGCTTCACAGGGGACGCCTACGAGCAGTACTTC. Translation: CASSFTGDAYEQYF.